Following are 10 T cell receptor beta chains from one sample sequenced in a study of shared clonotypes between healthy human individuals. Libraries were prepared by immunoSEQ multiplex PCR; TCRdb keeps only in-frame clonotypes and omits some of them. Of 1.6 million or so clones detected, about 98.5% appear once; the ten largest clones hold approximately 0.38%. Sequencing used naive CD4+ T cells sorted from blood. Subset here: CD45RA+ positively selected. These receptors originate from a man aged 25 to 40 in good health.

For this clone: Other DNA sequences in the sample encode the same CDR3. The chain links TRBV5-1 to TRBJ2-2; TRBD1 is a possible D gene (5 bases). V was trimmed by 1 base and J by 1 base, leaving 8 bases between them. This CDR3 has 15 amino acids. CDR1 is SGHRS, CDR2 YFSETQ, per germline. The CDR3, as DNA: TGCGCCAGCAGCTTGCCCCAGGGGAACACCGGGGAGCTGTTTTTT. Translated, it gives CASSLPQGNTGELFF.

This clone appeared a few times. The genes are TRBV10-3 and TRBJ1-2; D unresolved. This CDR3 has 11 residues. The germline V and J ends were trimmed by 6 bases and 4 bases, with 6 bases remaining between them. The germline V gene has CDR1 ENHRY and CDR2 SYGVKD. CDR3 amino acids: CAIRSAYGYTF. The CDR3 coding sequence is TGTGCCATCAGATCGGCCTATGGCTACACCTTC.

Worth noting for this clone: At the DNA level, this CDR3 is encoded by other sequences in the same sample as well. This chain links TRBV6-4 with TRBJ2-1; D is unclear. The CDR3 consists of 15 residues. CDR1 is MRHNA, CDR2 SNTAGT, per germline. V was shortened by 4 bases and J by 0 bases, with 10 bases between the two germline ends. The CDR3, as DNA: TGTGCCAGCAGTGCGACTGGTAGCTCCTACAATGAGCAGTTCTTC. This codes for CASSATGSSYNEQFF.

The chain recombines TRBV5-1 with TRBJ1-1; TRBD1 might be the D (6 bases). Trimming took off 4 bases at V and 4 bases at J, with 17 bases between the two ends. Germline CDR1 and CDR2: SGHRS and YFSETQ. This CDR3 region has 15 residues. In nucleotides, the CDR3 is TGCGCCAGCAGCCTGAACCCACAGGGTAGCACTGAAGCTTTCTTT. Protein sequence: CASSLNPQGSTEAFF.

The CDR3 DNA sequence: TGTGCCAGCAGCTTAGGAGCGGGGCCTACTGGTGAGCAGTTCTTC. Its protein is CASSLGAGPTGEQFF. This chain uses TRBV7-6 with TRBJ2-1; the match to TRBD2 covers 7 bases. Germline V CDR1 and CDR2: SGHVS, FNYEAQ. This CDR3 has 15 amino acids. V lost 1 base, J lost 9 bases, and 9 bases stayed unmatched.

The DNA for the CDR3 is TGTGCCAGTAGTAAAGTAGCGGGAGCCCTTCTGGCCAAAAACATTCAGTACTTC. The encoded protein is CASSKVAGALLAKNIQYF. This chain joins TRBV19 and TRBJ2-4; 9 nucleotides agree with TRBD2. V was clipped by 4 bases and J by 1 base; unmatched bases: 11. Germline CDR1 and CDR2: LNHDA and SQIVND (reference sequence). The CDR3 spans 18 residues.

This chain connects TRBV28 to TRBJ2-3, with D perhaps TRBD1 or TRBD2 (5 bases each). Germline V gene lookup returns CDR1 MDHEN and CDR2 SYDVKM. V gave up 7 bases and J gave up 4 bases, with 18 bases separating them. CDR3 length: 15 residues. The chain's CDR3 is CASTSKRAGPDTQYF. The CDR3 nucleotides read TGTGCCAGCACCTCGAAGAGGGCAGGGCCAGATACGCAGTATTTT.

In DNA, the CDR3 is TGCGCCAGCAGCTGGGGACAGGGGTATGGCGAGCAGTACTTC. It specifies CASSWGQGYGEQYF. V usage is TRBV5-1 and J usage is TRBJ2-7; 10 bases fit TRBD1. Looked up from germline, CDR1 is SGHRS and CDR2 is YFSETQ. Losses at the gene ends were 3 bases for V and 6 bases for J; bases not matched to a gene: 6. The CDR3 consists of 14 residues.

The V and J genes are TRBV7-6 and TRBJ2-7; D unclear. The CDR3 is made up of 14 amino acids. Trimming took 2 bases from V and 3 from J, leaving 11 bases between them. Germline V lookup: CDR1 SGHVS, CDR2 FNYEAQ. The CDR3 coding sequence is TGTGCCAGCAGCTTATCGAAACGCAGCTACGAGCAGTACTTC. This translates into CASSLSKRSYEQYF.

The chain links TRBV28 to TRBJ2-1, with D maybe TRBD2 (6 bases). Trimming left V 1 base short and J 0 bases short, with 13 bases between. This CDR3 has 17 residues. Germline CDR1 and CDR2: MDHEN and SYDVKM. The CDR3, as DNA: TGTGCCAGCAGTTTATTTTTTGCGGGGAGCTCCTACAATGAGCAGTTCTTC. It encodes CASSLFFAGSSYNEQFF.